This entry features one TCR beta chain sequence. As yet, its antigen is unknown. The CDR3 runs 14 residues. The sample is drawn from a study of cytomegalovirus exposure and HLA in healthy donors. General study results and limits: Despite most TCR sequences being rare, some public TCRs occurred in many donors. According to an earlier analysis, most TCR beta V segments yielded productive rearrangements about 87% or about 30% of the time. Association with HLA alleles at 0.05 false discovery rate was found for 16,951 TCR beta sequences in a later analysis.

PCR employed 60 Vbeta and 13 Jbeta primers. The protocol was immunoSEQ multiplex PCR, while the TCRdb copy is restricted to in-frame clones and leaves out a portion. The sample lists some 150,000 clones, 72% occurring once. Sequences were obtained from PBMCs. This TCR came from a man aged 50 to 59 in good health and CMV-seropositive. The chain carries TRBV21-1 and TRBJ1-1; TRBD1, the D gene given by the table, was not confirmed from the DNA. TRBV21-1 is a recognized pseudogene. In DNA form, the CDR3 reads TGTGCCAGCAGCAAAGAACTCTCAGGGGCTGAAGCTTTCTTT. Translated, it gives CASSKELSGAEAFF.